The 26 T cell receptor beta chains given below trace back to one sample, sequenced in a study of T cells in women clearing cervical HPV infection. Data came from immunoSEQ multiplex PCR; TCRdb stores just in-frame clones and leaves some out. The sample holds fewer than 35,000 clones. What was sequenced was blood buffy coat. Source of these receptors: a woman between 18 and 70 years old with a cervical HPV16 infection that either progressed to CIN3+ or cleared (not recorded which).

Note on this clone: The CDR3 is cut off 3 residues early in the read; its end comes from the germline J gene. This chain connects TRBV6-1 to TRBJ2-1; D perhaps matches TRBD1 (5 bases). Germline lookup yields CDR1 MNHNS and CDR2 SASEGT. The CDR3 has 16 residues. The V end lost 2 bases, the J end lost 1 base, and 12 bases lay between the germline ends. CDR3 amino acids: CASSERMGLSYNEQFF. CDR3 DNA, as far as it was read: TGTGCCAGCAGTGAAAGAATGGGGCTGTCCTACAATGAG.

The CDR3 DNA, read in part, is TGTGCCAGTAGCGTACAGGCCAATGGGCACGAC. As protein: CASSVQANGHD. The whole CDR3 is CASSVQANGHDYTF. The rearrangement joins TRBV19 to TRBJ1-2; maybe TRBD1 (5 bases). The CDR3 is cut off 3 residues early in the read; its end comes from the germline J gene. The CDR3 runs to 14 residues. Germline V CDR1 and CDR2: LNHDA, SQIVND (reference sequence).

As to this clone: The read finishes 3 residues shy of the CDR3 end, and the germline J gene is used to complete it. V usage is TRBV30 and J usage is TRBJ1-1, with TRBD1 as a possible D gene (6 bases). This CDR3 has 13 amino acids. Trimming shortened V by 4 bases and J by 3 bases, and 12 bases separated the two germline ends. CDR1 GTSNPN and CDR2 SVGIG come from the germline V gene (reference sequence). Incomplete CDR3 DNA: TGTGCCTGGAAAAGGGGGAGGGACACTGAA. Protein product: CAWKRGRDTE. Given in full, the CDR3 is CAWKRGRDTEAFF. The variable domain in full, completed from reference TRBV30 and TRBJ1-1, reads SQTIHQWPATLVQPVGSPLSLECTVEGTSNPNLYWYRQAAGRGLQLLFYSVGIGQISSEVPQNLSASRPQDRQFILSSKKLLLSDSGFYLCAWKRGRDTEAFFGQGTRLTVV.

On this clone: The sequenced fragment ends 3 residues before the CDR3 boundary, so the rest is inferred from the germline J gene. This rearrangement joins TRBV20-1 to TRBJ2-7, with TRBD1 identical over 11 bases. V shed 0 bases and J 3 bases; nucleotides not matched to a gene: 4. This CDR3 is built from 15 residues. The V gene's germline CDR1 is DFQATT and CDR2 SNEGSKA (reference sequence). The CDR3 DNA, read in part, is TGCAGTGCTAGAGATCTGGGGACAGGGGGCTACGAG. Its translation is CSARDLGTGGYE. The CDR3 reads in full as CSARDLGTGGYEQYF.

To note about this clone: The missing CDR3 end, 3 residues past where the read stops, is filled in from the germline J gene. The chain has TRBV12-5 and TRBJ2-7, with 12 bases that match TRBD1. Germline trimming cut 0 bases from V and 5 bases from J; bases unmatched to any gene: 5. The CDR3 sequence is 16 residues long. Per germline, CDR1 LGHNT and CDR2 FRNRAP. The covered CDR3 bases are TGTGCTAGTGGTTTGGTTTTAGGGACAGGGGGCGACGAG. Translation gives CASGLVLGTGGDE. From start to end, the CDR3 is CASGLVLGTGGDEQYF.

In regard to this clone: The CDR3 end lies 3 residues beyond the end of the read and is filled in from the germline J gene. The rearrangement uses TRBV6-4 and TRBJ1-2; D uncertain. This CDR3 region has 13 residues. V was trimmed by 2 bases and J by 3 bases, leaving 7 bases between them. In germline, CDR1 is MRHNA, CDR2 SNTAGT. CDR3 amino acids: CASSDGQDYGYTF. CDR3 DNA, as far as it was read: TGTGCCAGCAGTGACGGGCAGGACTATGGC.

Concerning this clone: The read stops 3 residues short of the end of the CDR3; the missing end is completed from the germline J gene. The V gene is TRBV7-3, the J gene TRBJ1-2; D gene ambiguous. CDR3 length: 14 residues. The germline gives CDR1 SGHTA, CDR2 FQGTGA. The CDR3 is CASSLSASPDTYTF. The covered CDR3 bases are TGTGCCAGCAGCTTATCAGCGAGCCCAGATACC.

As regards this clone: The read is 3 residues too short to cover the CDR3 end, so that end is filled in from the germline J gene. The rearrangement joins TRBV5-6 to TRBJ2-2, with no clear D. The germline CDR1 and CDR2 sequences are SGHDT and YYEEEE. Trimming shortened V by 1 base and J by 6 bases, and 4 bases separated the two germline ends. CDR3 length: 12 residues. The CDR3 here is CASSLTAGELFF. The CDR3 DNA, read in part, is TGTGCCAGCAGCTTGACTGCCGGGGAG.

Points on this clone: The missing CDR3 end, 3 residues past where the read stops, is filled in from the germline J gene. The chain carries TRBV20-1 and TRBJ2-3; D call uncertain. CDR3 length equals 11 residues. Trimming took off 0 bases at V and 5 bases at J, with 3 bases between the two ends. Germline V gene data show CDR1 as DFQATT and CDR2 as SNEGSKA (reference sequence). The CDR3 region is CSARDQDTQYF. The covered CDR3 bases are TGCAGTGCTAGAGATCAAGATACG.

With respect to this clone: Read sequence stops 3 residues before the CDR3 end, and the germline J gene provides the missing end. The chain carries TRBV14 and TRBJ2-1; the D gene could be TRBD1 or TRBD2 (8 bases each). V was shortened by 4 bases and J by 9 bases, with 22 bases between the two germline ends. The CDR3 consists of 16 residues. Germline CDR1 reads SGHDN; CDR2 reads FVKESK. The CDR3: CASSPGGTGFFSEQFF. The part of the CDR3 DNA that was read is TGTGCCAGCAGCCCGGGAGGGACAGGTTTTTTTAGTGAG.

Turning to this clone: With the read ending 3 residues before the CDR3 end, the germline J gene is used to fill in that end. V is TRBV5-4 and J is TRBJ2-3; D is unclear. This CDR3 has 13 amino acids. V was clipped by 0 bases and J by 6 bases, with 8 bases between them. Germline loops: CDR1 SGHNT, CDR2 YYREEE (reference sequence). The CDR3 sequence: CASSLGAEDTQYF. CDR3 bases read: TGTGCCAGCAGCTTGGGCGCGGAGGATACG.

In regard to this clone: Read data end 3 residues before the CDR3 end; the end is taken from the germline J gene. V gene TRBV5-1 combines with J gene TRBJ1-1; possible D gene TRBD1, 6 bases. The CDR3 has 13 amino acids. V dropped 5 bases and J dropped 5 bases, with 13 bases sitting between them. Germline CDR1 reads SGHRS; CDR2 reads YFSETQ. The CDR3 spells CASSGGKWTEAFF. CDR3 DNA (partial): TGCGCCAGCAGTGGGGGCAAATGGACTGAA.

A note on this clone: The CDR3 goes on 3 residues after the read ends, and that part is filled in from the germline J gene. The chain has TRBV4-1 and TRBJ1-1, with D possibly TRBD1 on 6 matching bases. This CDR3 region has 15 residues. Deletions cut 1 base from V and 5 bases from J, with 14 bases between. Germline V CDR1 and CDR2: MGHRA, YSYEKL. The CDR3: CASSQAGGRRTEAFF. The CDR3 bases that were read are TGCGCCAGCAGCCAAGCGGGGGGCAGGAGGACTGAA.

About this clone: The read ends 3 residues before the CDR3 terminus; that terminus is restored from the germline J gene. The V gene is TRBV20-1, the J gene TRBJ2-5, with 13 nucleotides matching TRBD2. V was pared by 1 base and J by 4 bases, with 3 bases of the junction left unmatched. Germline-derived CDR1 and CDR2 are DFQATT and SNEGSKA (reference sequence). This CDR3 has 15 residues. CDR3 residues: CSARGTSGRGETQYF. The part of the CDR3 DNA that was read is TGCAGTGCTAGAGGGACTAGCGGGAGAGGAGAGACC.

On this clone itself: One junction end disagrees with the germline gene, perhaps due to a read error. The CDR3 end falls 3 residues outside the read, so it is completed with the germline J gene. The chain is built from TRBV4-1 and TRBJ2-3; tentatively, D is TRBD2 (6 bases). Germline CDR1 MGHRA, CDR2 YSYEKL. This CDR3 has 16 residues. The CDR3 DNA, read in part, is TGCACCAGCTCCCCATCCCCAGCGGGTTACACAGATACG. Residues: CTSSPSPAGYTDT. The full CDR3 reads CTSSPSPAGYTDTQYF.

The DNA read from the CDR3 is TGCAGTGCTAGAGCTCGACGACCCGGGACAGGGGGCTTCTACGAG. This gives the protein CSARARRPGTGGFYE. In full, the CDR3 reads CSARARRPGTGGFYEQYF. The chain combines TRBV20-1 with TRBJ2-7; TRBD1 aligns across 12 bases. The read ends 3 residues early relative to the CDR3; the germline J gene fills the gap. This CDR3 is 18 amino acids long. Germline CDR1 and CDR2: DFQATT and SNEGSKA (reference sequence). The V segment lost 1 base and the J segment 3 bases; nucleotides outside the gene matches: 13.

About this clone itself: The sequence runs out 3 residues before the end of the CDR3; the remainder is reconstructed from the germline J gene. The chain couples TRBV7-8 to TRBJ1-1; 8 positions match TRBD1. This CDR3 has 17 amino acids. V was pared by 2 bases and J by 4 bases, with 12 bases of the junction left unmatched. Germline-derived CDR1 and CDR2 are SGHVS and FQNEAQ. CDR3: CASSLQFSGGLGTEAFF. The covered CDR3 bases are TGTGCCAGCAGCTTACAATTTTCAGGGGGCCTCGGCACTGAA. Drawing the rest from reference TRBV7-8 and TRBJ1-1, the complete variable domain is GAGVSQSPRYKVAKRGQDVALRCDPISGHVSLFWYQQALGQGPEFLTYFQNEAQLDKSGLPSDRFFAERPEGSVSTLKIQRTQQEDSAVYLCASSLQFSGGLGTEAFFGQGTRLTVV.

As to this clone: The DNA ends 3 residues before the CDR3 does, and the rest of the CDR3 is filled in from the germline J gene. V and J are TRBV20-1 and TRBJ2-1; 7 bases map to TRBD1. The CDR3 has 14 amino acids. In germline, CDR1 is DFQATT, CDR2 SNEGSKA (reference sequence). The V and J ends lost 4 bases and 3 bases, in that order; junction bases with no gene match: 6. This CDR3 reads CSATRTGNYNEQFF. The sequenced part of the CDR3 DNA is TGCAGTGCTACCAGGACAGGAAACTACAATGAG.

About this clone itself: The sequenced fragment ends 3 residues before the CDR3 boundary, so the rest is inferred from the germline J gene. The chain recombines TRBV10-2 with TRBJ1-2; 11 positions match TRBD1. The germline gives CDR1 WSHSY, CDR2 SAAADI. This CDR3 has 12 amino acids. The sequenced part of the CDR3 DNA is TGCGCCAGCAGCGGACAGGGGGCCCCC. Protein sequence: CASSGQGAP. In full, the CDR3 is CASSGQGAPYTF.

Comments on this clone: The CDR3 extends 3 residues past the end of the read, so its final part is completed from the germline J gene. The J gene is TRBJ1-4, the V gene TRBV30; 8 nucleotides line up with TRBD1. Per germline, CDR1 GTSNPN and CDR2 SVGIG (reference sequence). The CDR3 runs to 19 residues. CDR3 region: CAWSVNRGVQSSYNSPLFF. Incomplete CDR3 DNA: TGTGCCTGGAGTGTAAACAGGGGGGTACAGAGCTCCTATAATTCACCA.

For this clone: The observed sequence ends 3 residues before the CDR3 terminus, with the missing tail filled in from the germline J gene. The genes are TRBV11-3 and TRBJ1-1; the D gene is possibly TRBD1 (5 bases). The CDR3 consists of 12 residues. V lost 0 bases and J 7 bases, leaving 6 bases between the germline ends. CDR1 is SGHNT, CDR2 YENEEA, per germline. CDR3 bases read: TGTGCCAGCAGCTTAGACGACAGTGAA. Translated, it gives CASSLDDSE. The entire CDR3 is CASSLDDSEAFF.

A remark on this clone: The CDR3 goes on 3 residues after the read ends, and that part is filled in from the germline J gene. The chain links TRBV12-3 or TRBV12-4 to TRBJ1-4; 7 bases are shared with TRBD1. V shed 5 bases and J 4 bases; nucleotides not matched to a gene: 10. This CDR3 spans 16 amino acids. The CDR3 here is CASSTGTVSFNEKLFF. The sequenced CDR3 bases are TGTGCCAGCAGTACCGGGACAGTGAGTTTTAATGAAAAA.

In regard to this clone: The sequence runs out 3 residues before the end of the CDR3; the remainder is reconstructed from the germline J gene. The chain joins TRBV10-2 to TRBJ1-5; 7 bases fit TRBD1. CDR3 size: 17 residues. After removal of 0 bases from V and 0 bases from J, the junction contained 5 bases not matched to a gene. Germline V lookup: CDR1 WSHSY, CDR2 SAAADI. The part of the CDR3 DNA that was read is TGCGCCAGCAGTGAGTCGACGGAGGGGGCTAGCAATCAGCCC. Amino acid sequence: CASSESTEGASNQP. The CDR3 in its entirety is CASSESTEGASNQPQHF.

On this clone: The sequenced fragment ends 3 residues before the CDR3 boundary, so the rest is inferred from the germline J gene. This chain uses TRBV7-9 with TRBJ2-2; D is perhaps TRBD1 (5 bases). Germline V gene sequence: CDR1 SEHNR, CDR2 FQNEAQ (reference sequence). The length of the CDR3 is 15 residues. The CDR3 DNA, read in part, is TGTGCCAGCAGCTCGGGTCTCCTAGGGGATGAAAAG. Its translation is CASSSGLLGDEK. The CDR3 as a whole reads CASSSGLLGDEKLFF. Looking up the rest from reference TRBV7-9 and TRBJ2-2 gives the full variable domain: DTGVSQNPRHKITKRGQNVTFRCDPISEHNRLYWYRQTLGQGPEFLTYFQNEAQLEKSRLLSDRFSAERPKGSFSTLEIQRTEQGDSAMYLCASSSGLLGDEKLFFGEGSRLTVL.

Comment on this clone: The CDR3 end falls 3 residues outside the read, so it is completed with the germline J gene. The gene calls are TRBV6-8 and TRBJ2-7; possibly TRBD2 for D (5 bases). Trimming shortened V by 0 bases and J by 5 bases, and 14 bases separated the two germline ends. CDR1 is MNHGY and CDR2 is SAAAGT in the germline V gene. This CDR3 contains 15 residues. The CDR3 sequence is CASSYSNSRRNEQYF. The covered CDR3 bases are TGTGCCAGCAGTTACTCGAATAGCCGGAGGAACGAG.

Points on this clone: From the germline J gene comes the end of the CDR3, since the read stops 3 residues before it. This rearrangement joins TRBV6-1 to TRBJ1-4; TRBD1 might be the D (5 bases). CDR1 and CDR2 (germline): MNHNS, SASEGT. V lost 0 bases and J lost 7, with 12 bases in between. There are 15 residues in the CDR3. Here the CDR3 reads CASSEAREKTEKLFF. Partial CDR3 DNA: TGTGCCAGCAGTGAAGCCAGGGAAAAGACTGAAAAA.